The present T cell receptor beta chain was sequenced within a study of cytomegalovirus exposure and HLA in healthy donors (dated by TCRdb to 2016 to 2017). Regarding the complete study: An earlier analysis of approximately 590 of the donors reported roughly 300 Gb of sequence data and 120 million or so unique TCR beta sequences from roughly 200 million T cells. Typing coverage varied by locus: roughly 629-640 donors for A, B, C, DRB1 and DQB1; around 560 for DQA1; about 570 for DPA1; about 450 for DPB1. To study patterns of TCR occurrence, a later analysis re-analyzed previously published TCR beta repertoires from 600 to 750 donors and added high-resolution HLA genotyping. High-throughput TCR immunosequencing, statistical association of individual TCRs with disease status, and machine learning were combined to predict cytomegalovirus infection status. An earlier analysis of nearly 600 of the donors applied high-throughput TCR beta sequencing to assess whether each TCR beta V gene segment acted as functional or pseudogenic. Several DR-DQ haplotypes were treated as single units for association and clustering because of strong linkage in the cohort. Across some 400 genotyped donors of the cohort, an average of about 240,000 unique TCR beta nucleotide sequences per donor were sequenced, and roughly 20% of those sequences were non-productive. A later genetic analysis took genome-wide SNP genotypes for about 65% of the roughly 670 donors and used that subset as a discovery cohort. All discovery cohort repertoires had been generated using a single sequencing platform. An early release that covered some 630 HLA-typed donors contained 250 to 350 gigabases of sequencing data and tens of millions of unique TCR sequences. Of the approximately 370 genotyped donors, 65% to 90% were placed in the genetic ancestry cluster associated with self-reported Caucasian donors. Donor age, sex, ethnicity and CMV serostatus were compiled together with the repertoire data. Rather than using new phenotypic data, the later analysis identified candidate immune exposures from TCR beta sequences and from how often those sequences occurred across donors. The T cell repertoires of about 700 subjects were profiled by immunosequencing and related to cytomegalovirus serostatus. The aim of the study was to test whether cataloging public T cell receptors could identify signatures of past pathogen exposure. A separate validation cohort of some 130 different subjects was used in addition to the 666-subject first cohort. HLA typing covered class I and class II loci at four-digit resolution.

Points on this clone: Its cognate antigen has yet to be identified. No per-base quality is available; no much larger clone lies one base away.

The cohort consisted of 650 to 850 healthy bone marrow donors. All cohort members were sampled while nominally healthy, although unrecorded immune exposures were likely present. The donor tested CMV seropositive and was one of the 289 seropositive cohort members. Every donor gave a peripheral blood sample, and the peripheral blood mononuclear cells from that sample were used for TCR beta sequencing. Genomic DNA was extracted from the blood cell samples with the Qiagen DNeasy Blood Extraction Kit. Summary of the overall study and its limitations: A later analysis found that TCR association rates varied across HLA loci, with DRB1 alleles showing the most associated TCRs and HLA-C alleles the fewest. In a later analysis, most CMV-associated TCR beta chains were found to appear HLA-restricted, with HLA associations seemingly driven largely by CMV exposure. An association between a missense DCLRE1C variant and V-gene and J-gene trimming of TCR beta chains was found in a later genetic analysis and replicated in an independent cohort. In both the original and validation cohorts, the classifier was reported to diagnose cytomegalovirus status with high specificity and sensitivity. Most TCR sequences were observed very rarely across donors, whereas some public TCRs were present in many individuals. Because counts were too low, fewer than 20 rarely observed V segments, including chromosome 9 orphons, were excluded from the earlier analysis of 500 to 700 of the donors. Strong co-occurrence of HLA alleles, especially DR and DQ, made assigning TCR associations to individual alleles difficult. The 87-base-pair reads could not distinguish some IMGT-functional V segments, including TRBV6-2 and TRBV6-3, so those segments were excluded. The cohort was sequenced for TCR beta chains only, and without alpha or paired-chain data the features that could be detected were limited. A few of the identified cytomegalovirus-associated TCR beta chains were confirmed in vitro to be specific for cytomegalovirus antigens. A total of some 180 TCR beta chains were listed by the study as associated with cytomegalovirus. In an earlier analysis of approximately 600 of the donors, most TCR beta V segments were observed in productive rearrangements about 87% or about 30% of the time, broadly matching IMGT annotations. A later analysis found that HLA-associated TCR beta chains were more clonally expanded and had lower generation probabilities than equally common non-associated chains. According to a later analysis, parvovirus B19, influenza, CMV and Epstein-Barr virus appeared linked to several top co-occurrence clusters. At a false discovery rate of 0.05, a later analysis linked 16,951 TCR beta sequences to specific HLA alleles. Correlated functional status among segregating V segments might be attributable to linkage disequilibrium, but an unknown experimental factor could not be ruled out. A cluster of highly shared sequence variants was judged likely to be a technical artifact of the sequencing pipeline. Presence/absence analyses assumed roughly uniform sequencing depth across donors, an assumption that may not hold. CMV serostatus was the only immune exposure information available for the cohort. Because HLA typing was unavailable for some donors at each locus, only the typed subset was used in association tests. A further reported finding was that TCR beta sequences accurately predicted the HLA-A and HLA-B alleles for most subjects in the first cohort. Compared with the roughly 670-donor mean, donors in an Asian-associated ancestry cluster had fewer N-insertions in productive TCRs, according to a later genetic analysis. The authors suggested that the approach could potentially be extended to other disease states and immunological phenotypes.

Sequences SGHTS (CDR1) and YDEGEE (CDR2) are obtained from the germline V gene. Trimming takes 0 bases off V and 5 bases off J; junction bases not matched to a gene: 10. Reading from cysteine to phenylalanine, the CDR3 counts 18 amino acids. Only the CDR3 portion is preserved as DNA: 54 bases, with reading frame beginning at the first base. Libraries were made using the immunoSEQ multiplex PCR assay. The multiplex PCR relied on a mix of 60 forward primers for TCR Vbeta segments and 13 reverse primers for TCR Jbeta segments. The CDR3 region of rearranged TCR beta genes was amplified from genomic DNA by a multiplex PCR assay. The amplified TCR beta libraries were sequenced on the Illumina HiSeq System as 87-base-pair reads. In the paper's pipeline: A later analysis counted about 76 million unique TCR beta chains across the 690 or so repertoires, and 9 million to 14 million of these chains were shared by at least two donors. Raw reads were error-corrected and collapsed into unique sequences by a nearest-neighbor algorithm in which closely related sequences were merged to remove PCR and sequencing errors. CDR3 sequences were aligned to IMGT reference sequences to assign V, D and J gene segments. For a sequence to be retained, at least a six-nucleotide match to both a V gene segment and a J gene segment was required. A rearrangement counted as productive if the CDR3 had no stop codons and remained in frame with V and J, and every other rearrangement counted as non-productive. Following IMGT convention, CDR3 was defined as the stretch from the second conserved V-encoded cysteine to the conserved J-encoded phenylalanine. The earlier analysis of approximately 590 of the donors excluded any sequence lacking an unambiguous match to a single V gene segment. In an earlier analysis of a few hundred of the donors, V segments were called functional above 56.7% productive rearrangements and were called segregating when the between-donor standard deviation exceeded 5%. A statistical classification framework was built for diagnosing cytomegalovirus status from the catalog of TCR beta chain sequences. In a later analysis, TCR nucleotide sequences were compared against IMGT/GENE-DB human TR gene sequences so that V and J genes could be assigned. Using the TCRdist pipeline, a later analysis assigned CDR3 sequences along with most-parsimonious VDJ recombination scenarios. A later analysis defined each TCR beta chain by its CDR3 amino acid sequence plus V-gene family, and excluded reads lacking a unique V-gene family. A later analysis removed 592 highly shared, low-generation-probability nucleotide sequences to deal with suspected cross-contamination and a sequencing artifact. In a later analysis, a clonal expansion index for each public chain was calculated from normalized within-repertoire ranks of inferred template counts. In a later analysis, generation probabilities were computed using a VDJ recombination model fitted to out-of-frame rearrangements, and the results were checked against IGoR. A later analysis scored TCR-TCR, TCR-HLA and TCR-CMV co-occurrence with hypergeometric tests, applying a repertoire-size bias correction to TCR pairs. To estimate false discovery rates, a later analysis permuted the HLA or CMV assignments 20 times. In a later analysis, co-occurring TCRs were grouped using DBSCAN, and TCRdist sequence similarity was added for clustering within HLA-allele-positive subsets. Repertoires with fewer than 30,000 or more than 120,000 public chains, plus five repertoires with anomalous nucleotide sharing, were excluded from co-occurrence clustering. TCRdb holds this immuneACCESS table with in-frame rearrangements only. Some clones are missing; in checked studies, unresolved V genes explain under half, and the rest has no known cause. V and J calls and clone size are copied from that table; D and trimming were computed from the DNA. This sample has about 150,000 clones in its table, and roughly 78% of those were observed once. The top ten clones comprise 6.5% to 8% of the sample.

The TCR comes from a man aged 35 to 55 in good health and CMV-seropositive. Sequencing used PBMCs. The rearrangement combines TRBV5-8 with TRBJ2-5, and TRBD2 matches 13 of the central bases. The CDR3 reads CASSLAERTSGSGETQYF. The DNA is as follows: TGTGCCAGCAGCTTGGCCGAAAGGACTAGCGGGAGTGGGGAGACCCAGTACTTC.